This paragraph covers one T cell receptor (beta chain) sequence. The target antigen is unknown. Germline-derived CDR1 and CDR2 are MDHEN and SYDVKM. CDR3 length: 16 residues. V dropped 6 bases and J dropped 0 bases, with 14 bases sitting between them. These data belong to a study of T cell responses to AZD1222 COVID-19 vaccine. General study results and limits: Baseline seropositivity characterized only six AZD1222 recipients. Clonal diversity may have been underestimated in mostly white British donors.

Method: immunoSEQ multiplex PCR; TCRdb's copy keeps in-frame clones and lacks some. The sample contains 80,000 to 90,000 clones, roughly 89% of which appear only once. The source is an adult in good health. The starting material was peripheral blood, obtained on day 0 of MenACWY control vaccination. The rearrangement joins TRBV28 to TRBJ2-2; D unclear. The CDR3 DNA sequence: TGTGCCAGCAGGAGAAGTATAGGGTCGAACACCGGGGAGCTGTTTTTT. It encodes CASRRSIGSNTGELFF.